The clone carrying this TCR beta chain was seen just once. Its antigen is still unknown. Generated by immunoSEQ multiplex PCR, the TCRdb table keeps only in-frame clones and is missing some. The repertoire holds some 9,400 clones, about 79% seen once, with 15% to 20% in the top ten. The trim removed 4 bases at V and 4 bases at J, leaving 13 bases unmatched. The germline V gene has CDR1 SGHDT and CDR2 YYEEEE. CDR3 length: 16 amino acids. This sample was taken from a study of T cell clones after liver transplantation. Overall study: Tolerant meant at least one year fully off immunosuppression without liver enzymes above twice normal.

Study-wide findings and caveats: In a couple of subjects, few donor cells limited the measurable donor-reactive repertoire. Graft donor-reactive T cells possibly entered the graft instead of undergoing deletion.

Here the sequenced sample was CD8+ T cells from blood, taken before liver transplant. The TCR was taken from a human donor who received a liver transplant. The V and J genes are TRBV5-6 and TRBJ2-5; the match to TRBD1 covers 7 bases. In DNA form, the CDR3 reads TGTGCCAGCAGCCCGAGGGTAGGGGGCGTGGGAGAGACCCAGTACTTC. Translated: CASSPRVGGVGETQYF.